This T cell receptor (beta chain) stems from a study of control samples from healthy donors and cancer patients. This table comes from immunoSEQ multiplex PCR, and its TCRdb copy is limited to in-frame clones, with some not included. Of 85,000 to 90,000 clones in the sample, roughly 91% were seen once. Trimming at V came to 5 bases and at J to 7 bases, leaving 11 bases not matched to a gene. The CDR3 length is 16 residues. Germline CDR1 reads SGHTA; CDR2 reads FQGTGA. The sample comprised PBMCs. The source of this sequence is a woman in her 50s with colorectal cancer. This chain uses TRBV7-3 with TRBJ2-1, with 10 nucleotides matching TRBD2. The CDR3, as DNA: TGTGCCAGCAGCCCTGCGGGCCTAGCGGGGGAGAATGAGCAGTTCTTC. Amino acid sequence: CASSPAGLAGENEQFF.